The 3 T cell receptor beta chains listed next were all sequenced from one sample in a study of blood T cells in healthy people across ages. Through a sample-barcoded 5' primer and a J-beta primer mix, a second PCR was run for 7 to 11 cycles. TCRdb called the 5' RACE reads again in MiXCR, with one record for every CDR3 protein. In the table there are roughly 800,000 distinct CDR3 sequences, roughly 24% of which are singletons. The same specimen was also included in a second study, on T cells of mothers and their children.

The specimen was blood. The source is a boy under 18 in good health.

There are a few counts of this clonotype. The chain recombines TRBV10-2 with TRBJ2-5, with D tentatively TRBD2 (6 bases). The J call could be wrong; TRBJ2-1 is a better fit for the DNA end. The germline V gene has CDR1 WSHSY and CDR2 SAAADI. The CDR3 length is 14 residues. The CDR3 coding sequence is TGCGCCAGCAGTGAGAGGGTAGCGGCTAATGAGCAGTTCTTC. This sequence encodes CASSERVAANEQFF.

This clonotype was picked up a small number of times. A read error may produce the germline difference seen at one junction end. CDR3 nucleotide sequence: TGTGCTAGCAGCTTAGGACAAGCCGGGGAGCTGTTTTTT. This translates into CASSLGQAGELFF. The genes are TRBV7-7 and TRBJ2-2; the D gene is possibly TRBD1 (5 bases). Per the germline V gene, CDR1 is SSHAT and CDR2 is FNYEAQ (reference sequence). This CDR3 contains 13 residues. Full variable domain (rest looked up from reference TRBV7-7 and TRBJ2-2): GAGVSQSPRYKVTKRGQDVTLRCDPISSHATLYWYQQALGQGPEFLTYFNYEAQPDKSGLPSDRFSAERPEGSISTLTIQRTEQRDSAMYRCASSLGQAGELFFGEGSRLTVL.

This clonotype was picked up a small number of times. The rearrangement joins TRBV27 to TRBJ1-1, with TRBD1 matching 8 bases. The germline V gene has CDR1 MNHEY and CDR2 SMNVEV (reference sequence). Trimming took 3 bases from V and 1 from J; bases not matched to a gene: 4. There are 15 residues in the CDR3. Written as DNA, the CDR3 is TGTGCCAGCAGTTTCGGACAGGGCCCGAACACTGAAGCTTTCTTT. Protein sequence: CASSFGQGPNTEAFF.